This T cell receptor (beta chain) comes out of a study of tissue T cells after allogeneic stem cell transplantation. Findings of the study overall: Blood and spleen captured only part of the tissue TCR repertoire.

Comparators without hematopoietic cell transplant had other cancers, at least five gastrointestinal samples, and no known gastrointestinal disease. The table came from immunoSEQ multiplex PCR; TCRdb's copy has only in-frame clones and leaves some out. Here the sample spans 6,000 to 8,000 clones, roughly 70% being singletons. Notes on this clone: Its antigen is currently unknown.

The source is a woman aged 18 to 55 with breast cancer. The source material was tissue from the stomach, sampled at autopsy.

Here the CDR3 DNA reads TGTGCCAGCAGCTTAGACACAGATACGCAGTATTTT. This translates into CASSLDTDTQYF. This chain links TRBV11-2 with TRBJ2-3, with no clear D. Trimming left V 0 bases short and J 2 bases short, with 0 bases between. The germline gives CDR1 SGHAT, CDR2 FQNNGV. The CDR3 loop spans 12 amino acids. The full variable domain, rest sourced from reference TRBV11-2 and TRBJ2-3, is EAGVAQSPRYKIIEKRQSVAFWCNPISGHATLYWYQQILGQGPKLLIQFQNNGVVDDSQLPKDRFSAERLKGVDSTLKIQPAKLEDSAVYLCASSLDTDTQYFGPGTRLTVL.